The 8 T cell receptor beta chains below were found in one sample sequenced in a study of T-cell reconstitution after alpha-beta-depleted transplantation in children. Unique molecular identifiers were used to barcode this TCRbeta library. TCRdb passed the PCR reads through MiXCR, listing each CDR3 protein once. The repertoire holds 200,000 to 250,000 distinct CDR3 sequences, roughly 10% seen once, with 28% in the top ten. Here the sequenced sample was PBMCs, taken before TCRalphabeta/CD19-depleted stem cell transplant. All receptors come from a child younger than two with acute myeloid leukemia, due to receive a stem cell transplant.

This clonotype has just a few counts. The DNA for the CDR3 is TGTGCCAGCAGCTTAAGGGGATTCCCCCCCTACGAGCAGTACTTC. This gives the protein CASSLRGFPPYEQYF. The rearrangement uses TRBV7-3 and TRBJ2-7; D unclear. The length of the CDR3 is 15 residues. Per the germline V gene, CDR1 is SGHTA and CDR2 is FQGTGA. Trimming shortened V by 1 base and J by 2 bases, and 12 bases separated the two germline ends.

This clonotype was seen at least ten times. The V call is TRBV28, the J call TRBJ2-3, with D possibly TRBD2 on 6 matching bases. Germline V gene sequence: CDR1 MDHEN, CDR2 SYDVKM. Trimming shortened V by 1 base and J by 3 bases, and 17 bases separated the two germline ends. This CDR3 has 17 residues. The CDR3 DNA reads TGTGCCAGCAGTTTATTTATGTGGCAGGAGGGGACAGATACGCAGTATTTT. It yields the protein CASSLFMWQEGTDTQYF.

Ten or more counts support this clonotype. The CDR3 loop reads CASRDRLYEQYF. In DNA, the CDR3 is TGTGCCAGCAGGGACAGGCTTTACGAGCAGTACTTC. V and J are TRBV28 and TRBJ2-7; 7 bases match TRBD1. Germline assignment: CDR1 MDHEN and CDR2 SYDVKM. The CDR3 runs 12 residues. The V and J ends lost 6 bases and 4 bases, in that order; junction bases with no gene match: 3.

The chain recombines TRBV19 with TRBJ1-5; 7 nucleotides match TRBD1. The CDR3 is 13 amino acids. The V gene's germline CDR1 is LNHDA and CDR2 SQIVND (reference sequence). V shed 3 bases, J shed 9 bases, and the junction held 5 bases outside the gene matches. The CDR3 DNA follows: TGTGCCAGTAGTATGGCAGGGGGAACGCCCCAGCATTTT. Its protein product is CASSMAGGTPQHF.

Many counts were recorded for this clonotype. CDR3 DNA sequence: TGTGCCACCAGACCCCGGGAGAACACTGAAGCTTTCTTT. This gives the protein CATRPRENTEAFF. This rearrangement joins TRBV24-1 to TRBJ1-1; D gene unclear. Deletions cut 7 bases from V and 1 base from J, with 9 bases between. The CDR3 is 13 residues long. Germline V gene lookup returns CDR1 KGHDR and CDR2 SFDVKD.

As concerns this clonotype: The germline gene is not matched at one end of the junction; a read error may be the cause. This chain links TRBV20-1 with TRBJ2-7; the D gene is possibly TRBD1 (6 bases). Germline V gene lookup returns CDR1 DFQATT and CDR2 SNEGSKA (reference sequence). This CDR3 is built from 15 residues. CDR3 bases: TGCAGTGCTAGGGACCCGGGACATCGTACCTACGAGCAGTACTTT. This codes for CSARDPGHRTYEQYF.

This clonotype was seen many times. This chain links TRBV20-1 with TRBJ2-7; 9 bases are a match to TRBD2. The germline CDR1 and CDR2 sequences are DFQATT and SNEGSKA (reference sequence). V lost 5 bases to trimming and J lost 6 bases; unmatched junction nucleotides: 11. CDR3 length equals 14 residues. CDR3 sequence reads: CSAFSGTSYLEQYF. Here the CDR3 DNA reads TGCAGTGCTTTTTCCGGGACTAGCTACCTCGAGCAGTACTTC.

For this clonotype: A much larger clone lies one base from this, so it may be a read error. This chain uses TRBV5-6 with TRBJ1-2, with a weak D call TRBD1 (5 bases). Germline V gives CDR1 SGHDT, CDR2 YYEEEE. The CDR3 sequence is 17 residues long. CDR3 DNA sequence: TGTGCCAGCAACTTGGGGCCTGAGGGCACCCCATCCTATGGCTACACCTTC. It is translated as CASNLGPEGTPSYGYTF.